These 17 T cell receptor beta chains were sequenced from one sample in a study of shared clonotypes between healthy human individuals. Some clones are missing from TCRdb's copy, which holds only in-frame ones; the method was immunoSEQ multiplex PCR. The repertoire consists of under 1,100,000 clones, with around 74% occurring once and the leading ten covering 1.4%. Sequencing input: memory CD4+ T cells sorted from blood. This sample's subset: CD45RA-negative fraction. The receptors here all came from a young man in good health.

This sequence joins TRBV18 and TRBJ1-1; possible D gene TRBD1, 5 bases. The CDR3 contains 16 residues. Germline CDR1 and CDR2: KGHSH and LQKENI. The V end lost 5 bases, the J end lost 4 bases, and 20 bases lay between the germline ends. The chain's CDR3 is CASSSNSPGAVTEAFF. The CDR3 region has the DNA TGTGCCAGCTCATCAAATTCACCTGGGGCTGTCACTGAAGCTTTCTTT.

V gene TRBV5-1 combines with J gene TRBJ2-4; 7 nucleotides line up with TRBD1. This CDR3 has 15 residues. The V and J ends lost 3 bases and 6 bases, in that order; junction bases with no gene match: 9. Germline V gene data show CDR1 as SGHRS and CDR2 as YFSETQ. CDR3 amino acids: CASSSRTGGGNIQYF. The CDR3 nucleotides read TGCGCCAGCAGCTCGAGGACAGGTGGCGGAAACATTCAGTACTTC. Complete variable domain (other parts from reference TRBV5-1 and TRBJ2-4): KAGVTQTPRYLIKTRGQQVTLSCSPISGHRSVSWYQQTPGQGLQFLFEYFSETQRNKGNFPGRFSGRQFSNSRSEMNVSTLELGDSALYLCASSSRTGGGNIQYFGAGTRLSVL.

This chain links TRBV14 with TRBJ1-6; no reliable D call. The CDR3 is 13 amino acids. V dropped 4 bases and J dropped 7 bases, with 8 bases sitting between them. Germline assignment: CDR1 SGHDN and CDR2 FVKESK. The chain's CDR3 is CASSLVGNSPLHF. CDR3 nucleotide sequence: TGTGCCAGCAGCCTGGTTGGCAATTCACCCCTCCACTTT.

This chain joins TRBV9 and TRBJ1-6; no clear D gene. This CDR3 has 14 amino acids. The ends were cut back, 0 bases at V and 5 bases at J, with 6 bases in the middle. Looked up from germline, CDR1 is SGDLS and CDR2 is YYNGEE. Written as DNA, the CDR3 is TGTGCCAGCAGCGTAGTGGCCAATAATTCACCCCTCCACTTT. Translated, it gives CASSVVANNSPLHF.

As concerns this clone: At one of its ends the junction is not consistent with the germline gene, which may arise from a read error. The V and J genes are TRBV6-5 and TRBJ2-3, with a weak D call TRBD1 (5 bases). This CDR3 has 12 amino acids. Germline V gives CDR1 MNHEY, CDR2 SVGAGI. The DNA of the CDR3 is TGTGCCAGCAGTTACTCGAGGCTGGGGCTAACTTTT. As protein: CASSYSRLGLTF.

The gene calls are TRBV6-1 and TRBJ1-1; weak D call: TRBD1 (6 bases). This CDR3 has 13 amino acids. Deletions cut 10 bases from V and 3 bases from J, with 15 bases between. Germline CDR1 is MNHNS and CDR2 is SASEGT. CDR3 coding DNA: TGTGCCACCAAATACAGGGCGGACACTGAAGCTTTCTTT. It specifies CATKYRADTEAFF.

The chain carries TRBV6-5 and TRBJ1-3; a possible D gene is TRBD1 (5 bases). Trimming left V 2 bases short and J 9 bases short, with 11 bases between. Per germline, CDR1 MNHEY and CDR2 SVGAGI. The CDR3 consists of 13 residues. The CDR3 nucleotides read TGTGCCAGCAGTTACCAAGGTGGGGGCACCATATATTTT. Amino acids: CASSYQGGGTIYF.

For this clone: Other nucleotide sequences from this sample produce the same CDR3. The V and J genes are TRBV18 and TRBJ2-2; no clear D. The CDR3 totals 12 residues. Germline V gene data show CDR1 as KGHSH and CDR2 as LQKENI. V dropped 3 bases and J dropped 6 bases, with 5 bases sitting between them. In DNA, the CDR3 is TGTGCCAGCTCACCTGGTGCCGGGGAGCTGTTTTTT. Translated: CASSPGAGELFF.

This clone has a count of ten or more. Other DNA sequences from this sample encode an identical CDR3 as well. The chain combines TRBV30 with TRBJ1-2; the D is unclear. Looked up from germline, CDR1 is GTSNPN and CDR2 is SVGIG (reference sequence). The CDR3 is 11 amino acids. Trimming left V 0 bases short and J 8 bases short, with 7 bases between. The CDR3 DNA follows: TGTGCCTGGAGTGTAATGGGGGGCTACACCTTC. Amino acid sequence: CAWSVMGGYTF.

The chain has TRBV5-6 and TRBJ2-7, with D tentatively TRBD1 (5 bases). The V end lost 0 bases, the J end lost 6 bases, and 13 bases lay between the germline ends. Germline V gene sequence: CDR1 SGHDT, CDR2 YYEEEE. This CDR3 region has 14 residues. CDR3 sequence reads: CASSLGVLQGEQYF. The CDR3 DNA sequence: TGTGCCAGCAGCTTGGGGGTCTTGCAGGGCGAGCAGTACTTC.

CDR3 sequence reads: CASTGLTSSGANVLTF. CDR3 bases: TGTGCCAGCACCGGACTCACTTCCTCTGGGGCCAACGTCCTGACTTTC. The J gene is TRBJ2-6, the V gene TRBV2; TRBD2 is a possible D gene (5 bases). The CDR3 sequence is 16 residues long. V shed 7 bases and J shed 0 bases, with 13 bases lying between them. The germline CDR1 and CDR2 sequences are SNHLY and FYNNEI.

This sequence joins TRBV18 and TRBJ1-5; D is ambiguous. V was shortened by 4 bases and J by 2 bases, with 9 bases between the two germline ends. In germline, CDR1 is KGHSH, CDR2 LQKENI. The CDR3 extends over 14 amino acids. The CDR3 nucleotides read TGTGCCAGCTCACAGGGTGCAGGCAATCAGCCCCAGCATTTT. Its translation: CASSQGAGNQPQHF.

V gene TRBV5-4 combines with J gene TRBJ2-3; TRBD1 agrees at 10 bases. Per germline, CDR1 SGHNT and CDR2 YYREEE (reference sequence). The CDR3 covers 16 residues. The J segment lost 2 bases and the V segment lost 2 bases, leaving 5 bases of the junction unmatched. In DNA, the CDR3 is TGTGCCAGCAGCTTAGGACAGGGGGGCTACACAGATACGCAGTATTTT. It translates to CASSLGQGGYTDTQYF. Full variable domain (missing parts from reference TRBV5-4 and TRBJ2-3): ETGVTQSPTHLIKTRGQQVTLRCSSQSGHNTVSWYQQALGQGPQFIFQYYREEENGRGNFPPRFSGLQFPNYSSELNVNALELDDSALYLCASSLGQGGYTDTQYFGPGTRLTVL.

The V gene is TRBV6-1, the J gene TRBJ2-6; no definite D call. This CDR3 comprises 13 residues. Germline CDR1 reads MNHNS; CDR2 reads SASEGT. V lost 8 bases and J lost 0, with 5 bases in between. The CDR3 DNA reads TGTGCCAGCGAGTACTCTGGGGCCAACGTCCTGACTTTC. The encoded protein is CASEYSGANVLTF.

The rearrangement uses TRBV18 and TRBJ2-5, with 7 bases fitting TRBD1. The CDR3 totals 15 residues. V was clipped by 2 bases and J by 3 bases; unmatched bases: 6. Germline V gives CDR1 KGHSH, CDR2 LQKENI. The CDR3 DNA reads TGTGCCAGCTCACCAGGGACAGTGGGGAAAGAGACCCAGTACTTC. This gives the protein CASSPGTVGKETQYF.

The chain uses TRBV5-6 and TRBJ2-3; TRBD2 might be the D (5 bases). CDR1 and CDR2 (germline): SGHDT, YYEEEE. The CDR3 is 15 amino acids. V dropped 4 bases and J dropped 0 bases, with 12 bases sitting between them. DNA for the CDR3: TGTGCCAGCAGCCTAGTAGCGCTGAGCACAGATACGCAGTATTTT. Protein: CASSLVALSTDTQYF.

The V and J genes are TRBV9 and TRBJ2-7; no clear D gene. CDR1 SGDLS and CDR2 YYNGEE come from the germline V gene. The CDR3 sequence is 13 residues long. The ends were cut back, 0 bases at V and 9 bases at J, with 13 bases in the middle. The CDR3 region has the DNA TGTGCCAGCAGCGTAGGTAGGGCGACGGGGCAGTACTTC. It is translated as CASSVGRATGQYF.